Below are 13 T cell receptor beta chains sequenced from a single sample in a study of T cell repertoires in cytomegalovirus infection. TCRdb reprocessed the reads via MiXCR and lists one record per CDR3 protein. This sample has 750,000 to 900,000 distinct CDR3 sequences, with just under 30% found just once. These receptors' targets are unknown. The input for sequencing was cultured CD8+ T cells from PBMCs, taken from culture after CMV antigen stimulation. Every receptor here comes from a human donor in good health (CMV status not recorded). Some clones in this sample may be carry-over from other donors' samples.

The chain links TRBV7-9 to TRBJ1-1; possibly TRBD1 for D (5 bases). V lost 5 bases and J lost 1, with 20 bases in between. This CDR3 is 17 amino acids long. Germline-derived CDR1 and CDR2 are SEHNR and FQNEAQ (reference sequence). In nucleotides, the CDR3 is TGTGCCAGCAGCCGCATTGACTCAGGGTCCGAGAACACTGAAGCTTTCTTT. Translation: CASSRIDSGSENTEAFF.

This chain joins TRBV7-9 and TRBJ2-7, with 7 bases matching TRBD1. Trimming cost V 6 bases and J 3 bases; bases outside gene matches: 8. The CDR3 has 14 residues. Germline V gene lookup returns CDR1 SEHNR and CDR2 FQNEAQ (reference sequence). CDR3 bases: TGTGCCAGCAGAAGAACGGGGACAGACTACGAGCAGTACTTC. As protein: CASRRTGTDYEQYF.

The chain recombines TRBV12-3 or TRBV12-4 with TRBJ1-2; 10 bases align to TRBD1. CDR3 size: 16 residues. With V trimmed by 8 bases and J by 4 bases, 13 bases remained unmatched. CDR3 region: CASWRDRGFPVYGYTF. CDR3 DNA: TGTGCCAGCTGGCGGGACAGGGGCTTCCCGGTCTATGGCTACACCTTC.

The rearrangement joins TRBV2 to TRBJ2-7; maybe TRBD2 (6 bases). The CDR3 is 14 amino acids. V was cut by 7 bases and J by 3 bases, with 16 bases left in between. CDR1 and CDR2 from the germline V gene are SNHLY and FYNNEI. The CDR3 here is CASKERTDYYEQYV. The CDR3 bases are TGTGCCAGCAAAGAAAGGACGGACTACTACGAGCAGTACGTC.

The chain has TRBV5-4 and TRBJ1-1; D unclear. The CDR3 has 13 amino acids. Germline assignment: CDR1 SGHNT and CDR2 YYREEE (reference sequence). V was clipped by 5 bases and J by 2 bases, with 10 bases between them. The CDR3: CASRNWANTEAFF. DNA of the CDR3: TGTGCCAGCAGAAACTGGGCTAACACTGAAGCTTTCTTT. The full variable domain, rest sourced from reference TRBV5-4 and TRBJ1-1, is ETGVTQSPTHLIKTRGQQVTLRCSSQSGHNTVSWYQQALGQGPQFIFQYYREEENGRGNFPPRFSGLQFPNYSSELNVNALELDDSALYLCASRNWANTEAFFGQGTRLTVV.

The chain recombines TRBV5-6 with TRBJ2-2, with D tentatively TRBD1 (6 bases). The V gene lost 7 bases and the J gene lost 4 bases, with 17 bases spanning the gap. The CDR3 consists of 15 residues. Germline values: CDR1 SGHDT, CDR2 YYEEEE. CDR3 coding DNA: TGTGCCAGCGAACTTAACAGGGTCAGCACCGGGGAGCTGTTTTTT. It translates to CASELNRVSTGELFF.

This clonotype was seen a few times. The gene calls are TRBV15 and TRBJ2-5, with D perhaps matching TRBD1 (6 bases). The CDR3 sequence is 13 residues long. Per the germline V gene, CDR1 is LNHNV and CDR2 is YYDKDF (reference sequence). The V gene lost 5 bases and the J gene lost 4 bases, with 11 bases spanning the gap. CDR3 residues: CATSEGGRETQYF. CDR3 DNA: TGTGCCACCAGCGAAGGGGGAAGAGAGACCCAGTACTTC.

This clonotype was found a few times. The chain is built from TRBV7-8 and TRBJ2-7; 13 nucleotides agree with TRBD2. The CDR3 has 17 amino acids. J lost 3 bases, V lost 4 bases, and 9 bases had no gene match. The germline V gene encodes CDR1 SGHVS and CDR2 FQNEAQ. The CDR3 region has the DNA TGTGCCAGCAGCTCCGGACTAGCGGGGGAGATTAACTACGAGCAGTACTTC. Protein: CASSSGLAGEINYEQYF.

The V gene is TRBV28, the J gene TRBJ2-3, with 8 nucleotides matching TRBD1. The CDR3 runs 20 residues. The V gene's germline CDR1 is MDHEN and CDR2 SYDVKM. With 1 base clipped from V and 1 base from J, the junction kept 16 bases outside the gene matches. The CDR3 nucleotides read TGTGCCAGCAGTTTATTTGAGTTATTCCAGGGGGCGAGGGGCACAGATACGCAGTATTTT. Translating gives CASSLFELFQGARGTDTQYF. The complete variable domain, with remaining parts taken from reference TRBV28 and TRBJ2-3, reads DVKVTQSSRYLVKRTGEKVFLECVQDMDHENMFWYRQDPGLGLRLIYFSYDVKMKEKGDIPEGYSVSREKKERFSLILESASTNQTSMYLCASSLFELFQGARGTDTQYFGPGTRLTVL.

In its sample, this clonotype was seen a few times. V usage is TRBV4-1 and J usage is TRBJ1-1; D gene unclear. Per the germline V gene, CDR1 is MGHRA and CDR2 is YSYEKL. Deletions cut 4 bases from V and 5 bases from J, with 11 bases between. The CDR3 consists of 13 residues. As DNA, the CDR3 is TGCGCCAGCAGCCGCGTCCCCTCAACTGAAGCTTTCTTT. This sequence encodes CASSRVPSTEAFF.

This clonotype was counted at least ten times. The chain is built from TRBV20-1 and TRBJ2-1; 10 nucleotides align to TRBD2. CDR1 and CDR2 (germline): DFQATT, SNEGSKA (reference sequence). The CDR3 consists of 16 residues. J was trimmed by 0 bases and V by 4 bases; bases with no gene match: 6. The CDR3 DNA sequence: TGCAGTGCTATGACTAGCGGGCAAGGCTCCTACAATGAGCAGTTCTTC. Translated: CSAMTSGQGSYNEQFF.

This clonotype showed up many times. V and J are TRBV12-3 or TRBV12-4 and TRBJ1-1; D remains unclear. V lost 7 bases to trimming and J lost 3 bases, with 21 bases between them. This CDR3 spans 16 amino acids. The CDR3: CASKDLRRLKDTEAFF. Here the CDR3 DNA reads TGTGCCAGCAAGGACCTGAGGCGTTTGAAGGACACTGAAGCTTTCTTT.

The rearrangement uses TRBV19 and TRBJ1-1; D possibly corresponds to TRBD1 (6 bases). The CDR3 is 17 amino acids. The ends were cut back, 5 bases at V and 4 bases at J, with 23 bases in the middle. Germline V lookup: CDR1 LNHDA, CDR2 SQIVND (reference sequence). CDR3: CASSSGTQEYPPTEAFF. The CDR3 DNA is TGTGCCAGTAGTTCGGGGACACAAGAGTATCCGCCCACTGAAGCTTTCTTT.